This T cell receptor beta chain was captured in a study of cytomegalovirus exposure and HLA in healthy donors. Looking at the study overall: Caucasian-associated ancestry cluster membership applied to about 83% of nearly 400 genotyped donors. Findings and limits, study-wide: Under in vitro conditions, three CMV-associated chains were confirmed as specific for CMV antigens. HLA-A and HLA-B allele assignments for most subjects were reportedly predicted accurately using TCR beta sequences. With further analysis later on, most CMV-associated TCR beta chains appeared HLA-restricted.

The PCR contained 60 Vbeta and 13 Jbeta primers. TCRdb's copy holds only in-frame clones and misses some; the assay was immunoSEQ multiplex PCR. This table has more than 100,000 clones, over 60% appearing once. Per germline, CDR1 SQVTM and CDR2 ANQGSEA. The CDR3 has 16 amino acids. V lost 1 base, J lost 2 bases, and 16 bases lay in between. This clone showed up just a few times. The antigen remains undetermined. The chain employs TRBV29-1 and TRBJ2-3, with D possibly matching TRBD2 (5 bases). Sequencing was done on a sample of PBMCs. The clonotype originates from a female donor in good health and CMV-seropositive. CDR3 region: CSVEGSAGATTDTQYF. CDR3 nucleotides: TGCAGCGTTGAAGGTTCCGCGGGCGCAACCACAGATACGCAGTATTTT.